Reported below is one T cell receptor beta chain. Trimming shortened V by 6 bases and J by 6 bases, and 9 bases separated the two germline ends. Germline assignment: CDR1 DFQATT and CDR2 SNEGSKA (reference sequence). CDR3 length: 10 amino acids. This entry comes from a study of blood T cell repertoires in COVID-19. Study in general: Acute and convalescent COVID-19 specimens originated in the United States, Italy and Spain. PBMCs, B-cell-depleted T cells, or T cells were the source of the cDNA or gDNA that made up the material.

The method was immunoSEQ multiplex PCR; TCRdb's version includes in-frame clones alone and lacks a portion of them. The table has roughly 230,000 clones, roughly 84% seen once; the top ten hold 6.5% to 9%. The chain joins TRBV20-1 to TRBJ2-7; no reliable D call. This TCR derives from a woman between 50 and 59 years old with acute or convalescent COVID-19. Sequences were obtained from peripheral blood. The CDR3 coding sequence is TGCAGTGCAAAGCTTGGCGAGCAGTACTTC. Translated, it gives CSAKLGEQYF.